This T cell receptor (beta chain) was sequenced during a study of post-analysis software for immune sequencing data. Libraries were made from TCR beta cDNA, and they carried unique molecular identifiers. TCRdb re-analysed the PCR reads in MiXCR, keeping a single row per CDR3 protein. This sample has 600,000 to 750,000 distinct CDR3 sequences, with roughly three fifths found just once. Concerning this clonotype itself: Its antigen is still unknown.

The CDR3 loop spans 14 amino acids. CDR1 is DFQATT, CDR2 SNEGSKA, per germline (reference sequence). The ends lost 6 bases at V and 8 bases at J; junction bases unmatched: 10. Study-level results: The study found TRBV5-6, TRBV5-1 and TRBV20-1 among 4 or 5 TRBV segments more frequent in patients than controls.

The sequence came from a girl aged 2 to 9 with multiple sclerosis. This chain connects TRBV20-1 to TRBJ1-4, with TRBD1 matching 9 bases. Sequencing used blood. The CDR3 DNA is TGCAGTGCCAAAGACGGGACAGGGCAAGAAAAACTGTTTTTT. Translating it yields CSAKDGTGQEKLFF.